The 4 T cell receptor beta chains in this list originate from one sample, sequenced in a study of PD-L1 blockade in urothelial cancer. Time point of the sample: peripheral blood 6 weeks after treatment start. TCRdb's table, derived via immunoSEQ multiplex PCR, lists solely in-frame clones and lacks some. The sample holds tens of thousands of clones; approximately 85% are singletons and the top ten take approximately 2%. This material consisted of PBMCs, taken around atezolizumab (anti-PD-L1) treatment. Receptor source: a man aged 50 or older with urothelial cancer.

This clone was seen only a few times. The V and J genes are TRBV19 and TRBJ2-7, with D uncertain. Looked up from germline, CDR1 is LNHDA and CDR2 is SQIVND (reference sequence). CDR3 length: 13 amino acids. V lost 3 bases and J 6 bases, leaving 12 bases between the germline ends. The CDR3 bases are TGTGCCAGTAGTATCCGGTCATCTAGCGAGCAGTACTTC. This translates into CASSIRSSSEQYF.

The chain links TRBV4-3 to TRBJ1-2; 8 nucleotides line up with TRBD1. CDR3 length equals 14 residues. Trimming at V came to 1 base and at J to 8 bases, leaving 6 bases not matched to a gene. CDR1 and CDR2 (germline): LGHNA, YSLEER. CDR3: CASSQVDRDGGYTF. The CDR3 region has the DNA TGCGCCAGCAGCCAAGTGGACAGGGACGGGGGCTACACCTTC.

Only one count was recorded for this clone. This sequence joins TRBV27 and TRBJ2-7; 8 bases are shared with TRBD2. The V segment lost 7 bases and the J segment 4 bases; nucleotides outside the gene matches: 12. The CDR3 contains 15 residues. Germline CDR1 MNHEY, CDR2 SMNVEV (reference sequence). This chain's CDR3 is CASKTSGGPRYEQYF. The CDR3, as DNA: TGTGCCAGCAAAACTTCGGGGGGGCCTAGATACGAGCAGTACTTC.

A few counts support this clone. The chain recombines TRBV27 with TRBJ1-4; possible D gene TRBD1, 6 bases. V gave up 5 bases and J gave up 11 bases, with 15 bases separating them. The CDR3 is 13 amino acids. The germline gives CDR1 MNHEY, CDR2 SMNVEV (reference sequence). This chain's CDR3 is CASSPLGGGKLFF. DNA of the CDR3: TGTGCCAGCAGTCCGCTGGGAGGGGGGAAACTGTTTTTT.